This T cell receptor beta chain is drawn from a study of shared clonotypes between healthy human individuals. Investigators divided CD4+ cells into CD45RA+ naive and CD45RA-negative memory subsets. Comments on this clone: The target antigen is unknown. The same CDR3 arises from other DNA sequences in this sample as well.

Deletions cut 3 bases from V and 4 bases from J, with 4 bases between. Germline V gene sequence: CDR1 DFQATT, CDR2 SNEGSKA (reference sequence). There are 10 residues in the CDR3. Method: immunoSEQ multiplex PCR; TCRdb's copy keeps in-frame clones and lacks some. The sample has 1.6 million or so clones; roughly 96% are singletons. Study observations and caveats: When naive CD4 clonotypes were compared across four donors, roughly 4.9% were shared. Generation of non-shared clonotypes was less probable than generation of clonotypes shared by all four donors. Rarefaction showed that sequencing of sorted subsets was incomplete (despite large depth).

This chain connects TRBV20-1 to TRBJ2-7; D not resolved. Material: naive CD4+ T cells sorted from blood. Subset denoted: CD45RA+ positively selected. The TCR sequence derives from a man aged 25-45 years in good health. The chain's CDR3 is CSAREYEQYF. The CDR3 nucleotides are TGCAGTGCTAGGGAGTACGAGCAGTACTTC.